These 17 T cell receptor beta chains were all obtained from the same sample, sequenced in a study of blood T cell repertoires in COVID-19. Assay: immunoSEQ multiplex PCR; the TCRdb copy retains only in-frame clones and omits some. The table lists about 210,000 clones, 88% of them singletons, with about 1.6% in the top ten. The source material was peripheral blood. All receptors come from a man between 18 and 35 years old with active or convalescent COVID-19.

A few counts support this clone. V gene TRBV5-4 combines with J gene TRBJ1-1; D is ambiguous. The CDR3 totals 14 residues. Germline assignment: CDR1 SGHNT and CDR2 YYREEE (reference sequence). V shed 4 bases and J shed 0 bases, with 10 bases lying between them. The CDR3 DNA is TGTGCCAGCAGCCACGGGAGCCTGAACACTGAAGCTTTCTTT. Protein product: CASSHGSLNTEAFF.

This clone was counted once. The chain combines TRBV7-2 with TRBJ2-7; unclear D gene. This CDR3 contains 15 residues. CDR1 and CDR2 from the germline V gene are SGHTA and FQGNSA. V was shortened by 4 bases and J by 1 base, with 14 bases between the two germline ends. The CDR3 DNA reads TGTGCCAGCAGCTGGTTAGGAGCCAATTCCTACGAGCAGTACTTC. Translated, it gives CASSWLGANSYEQYF. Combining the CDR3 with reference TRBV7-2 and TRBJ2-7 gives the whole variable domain GAGVSQSPSNKVTEKGKDVELRCDPISGHTALYWYRQSLGQGLEFLIYFQGNSAPDKSGLPSDRFSAERTGGSVSTLTIQRTQQEDSAVYLCASSWLGANSYEQYFGPGTRLTVT.

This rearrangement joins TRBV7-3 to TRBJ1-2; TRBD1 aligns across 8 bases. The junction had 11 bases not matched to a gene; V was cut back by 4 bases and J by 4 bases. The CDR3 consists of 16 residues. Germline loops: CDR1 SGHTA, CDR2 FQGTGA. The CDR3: CASSSTGTQGAYGYTF. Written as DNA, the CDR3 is TGTGCCAGCAGCTCCACCGGGACTCAGGGGGCCTATGGCTACACCTTC.

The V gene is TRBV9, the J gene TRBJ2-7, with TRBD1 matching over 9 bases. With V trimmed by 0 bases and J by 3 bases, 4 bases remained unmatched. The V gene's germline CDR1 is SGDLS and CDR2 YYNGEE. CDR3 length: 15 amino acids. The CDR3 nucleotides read TGTGCCAGCAGCGTAGATGGGACAGGGTACTACGAGCAGTACTTC. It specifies CASSVDGTGYYEQYF.

CDR3 in amino acids: CASSDSWGPSGNTDTQYF. DNA for the CDR3: TGTGCCAGCAGTGACTCTTGGGGGCCGAGCGGGAACACAGATACGCAGTATTTT. The chain employs TRBV6-4 and TRBJ2-3; TRBD2 is a possible D gene (7 bases). CDR1 MRHNA and CDR2 SNTAGT come from the germline V gene. Trimming stripped 0 bases from V and 2 bases from J, with 18 bases between. This CDR3 contains 18 residues.

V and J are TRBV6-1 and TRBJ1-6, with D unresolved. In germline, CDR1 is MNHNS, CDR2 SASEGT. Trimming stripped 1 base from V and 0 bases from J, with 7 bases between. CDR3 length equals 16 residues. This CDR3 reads CASSEVYSSYNSPLHF. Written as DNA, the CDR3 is TGTGCCAGCAGTGAAGTATATAGCTCCTATAATTCACCCCTCCACTTT.

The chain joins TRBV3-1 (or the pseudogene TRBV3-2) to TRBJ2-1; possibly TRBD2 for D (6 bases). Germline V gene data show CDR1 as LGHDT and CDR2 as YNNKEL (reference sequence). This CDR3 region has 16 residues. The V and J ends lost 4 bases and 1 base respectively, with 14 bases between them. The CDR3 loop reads CASSLEGLPSYNEQFF. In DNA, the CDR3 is TGTGCCAGCAGCCTTGAGGGACTCCCATCCTACAATGAGCAGTTCTTC.

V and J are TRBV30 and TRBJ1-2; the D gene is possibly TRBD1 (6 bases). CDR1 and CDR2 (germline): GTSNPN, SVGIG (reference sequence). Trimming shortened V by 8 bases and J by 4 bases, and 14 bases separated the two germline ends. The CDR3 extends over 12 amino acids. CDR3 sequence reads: CAGSGHRYGYTF. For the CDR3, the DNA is TGTGCCGGATCGGGACACCGCTATGGCTACACCTTC.

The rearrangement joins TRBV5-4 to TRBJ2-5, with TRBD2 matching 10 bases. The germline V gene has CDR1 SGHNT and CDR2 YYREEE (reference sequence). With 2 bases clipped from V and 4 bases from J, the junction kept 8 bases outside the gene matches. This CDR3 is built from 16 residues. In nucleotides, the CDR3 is TGTGCCAGCAGCTTTATCAGCGGGAGGGCGGCAGAGACCCAGTACTTC. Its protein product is CASSFISGRAAETQYF.

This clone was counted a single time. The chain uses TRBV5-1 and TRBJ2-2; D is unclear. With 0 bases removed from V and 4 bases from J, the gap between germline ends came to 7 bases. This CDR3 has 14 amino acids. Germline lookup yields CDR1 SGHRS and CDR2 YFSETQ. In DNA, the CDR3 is TGCGCCAGCAGCTTGGACTTTTTCACCGGGGAGCTGTTTTTT. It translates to CASSLDFFTGELFF.

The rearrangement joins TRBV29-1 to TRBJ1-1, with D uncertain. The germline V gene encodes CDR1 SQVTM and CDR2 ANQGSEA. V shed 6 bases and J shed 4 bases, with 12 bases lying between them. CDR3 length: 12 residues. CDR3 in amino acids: CSVMASGTEAFF. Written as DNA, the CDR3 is TGCAGCGTCATGGCGTCAGGCACTGAAGCTTTCTTT.

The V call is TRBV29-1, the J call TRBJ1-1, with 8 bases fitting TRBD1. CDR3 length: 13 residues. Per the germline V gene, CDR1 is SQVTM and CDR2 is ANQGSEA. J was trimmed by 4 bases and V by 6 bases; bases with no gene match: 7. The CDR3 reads CSVSGQEGTEAFF. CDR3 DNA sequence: TGCAGCGTGTCGGGACAGGAGGGCACTGAAGCTTTCTTT.

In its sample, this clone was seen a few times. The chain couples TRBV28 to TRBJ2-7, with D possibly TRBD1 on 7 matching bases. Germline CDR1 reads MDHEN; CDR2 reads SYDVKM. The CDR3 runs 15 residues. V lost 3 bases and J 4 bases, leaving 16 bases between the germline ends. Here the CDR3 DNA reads TGTGCCAGCAGTTTCCCCCAGGGGGGAGTGTACGAGCAGTACTTC. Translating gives CASSFPQGGVYEQYF.

The CDR3 DNA reads as TGTGCCAGCAGCCAACGGGGGGCTCAGCTTTTCTATGGCTACACCTTC. Translating it yields CASSQRGAQLFYGYTF. The chain uses TRBV14 and TRBJ1-2, with D maybe TRBD1 (6 bases). Germline values: CDR1 SGHDN, CDR2 FVKESK. V dropped 2 bases and J dropped 4 bases, with 17 bases sitting between them. This CDR3 has 16 amino acids.

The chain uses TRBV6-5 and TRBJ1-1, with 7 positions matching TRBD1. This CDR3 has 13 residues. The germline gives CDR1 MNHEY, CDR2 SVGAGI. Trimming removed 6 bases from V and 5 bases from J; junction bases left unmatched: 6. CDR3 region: CASRTGRRTEAFF. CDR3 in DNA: TGTGCCAGCAGGACAGGGAGGAGGACTGAAGCTTTCTTT.

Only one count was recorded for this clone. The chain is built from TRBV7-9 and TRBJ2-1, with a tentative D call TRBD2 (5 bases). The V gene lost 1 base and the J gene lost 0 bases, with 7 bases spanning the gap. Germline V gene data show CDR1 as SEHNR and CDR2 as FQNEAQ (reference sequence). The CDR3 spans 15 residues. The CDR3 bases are TGTGCCAGCAGCTTAGTCGGGAACTCCTACAATGAGCAGTTCTTC. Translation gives CASSLVGNSYNEQFF.

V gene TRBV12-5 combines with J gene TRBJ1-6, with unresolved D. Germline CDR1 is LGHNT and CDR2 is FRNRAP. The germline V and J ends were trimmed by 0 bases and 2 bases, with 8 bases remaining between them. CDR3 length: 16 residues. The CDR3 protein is CASGLVRDTYNSPLHF. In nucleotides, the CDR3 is TGTGCTAGTGGTTTGGTCCGCGATACCTATAATTCACCCCTCCACTTT.